This entry is about one T cell receptor beta chain. Germline lookup yields CDR1 SGHRS and CDR2 YFSETQ. The V and J ends lost 0 bases and 2 bases respectively, with 11 bases between them. The CDR3 runs 15 residues. The record originates from a study of CD8 T cells in Susac syndrome. Reverse transcription of about 0.45 to 1 ug RNA used random hexamers. Amplification of the TCR beta CDR3 was carried out by immunoSEQ multiplex PCR, which spanned a total of 54 Vbeta and 13 Jbeta segments. MiXCR, run by TCRdb on the immunoSEQ multiplex PCR reads, gives a single entry per CDR3 protein. The data show about 120,000 distinct CDR3 sequences, with just under 95% seen just once and more than 0.25% held by the top ten.

This chain uses TRBV5-1 with TRBJ1-2, with D maybe TRBD1 (5 bases). The sequencing sample was made of CD8+ T cells from PBMCs. The source is a human donor with Susac syndrome. In DNA form, the CDR3 reads TGCGCCAGCAGCTTGGAAGGGGCCACCAACTATGGCTACACCTTC. It translates to CASSLEGATNYGYTF. Drawing the rest from reference TRBV5-1 and TRBJ1-2, the complete variable domain is KAGVTQTPRYLIKTRGQQVTLSCSPISGHRSVSWYQQTPGQGLQFLFEYFSETQRNKGNFPGRFSGRQFSNSRSEMNVSTLELGDSALYLCASSLEGATNYGYTFGSGTRLTVV.